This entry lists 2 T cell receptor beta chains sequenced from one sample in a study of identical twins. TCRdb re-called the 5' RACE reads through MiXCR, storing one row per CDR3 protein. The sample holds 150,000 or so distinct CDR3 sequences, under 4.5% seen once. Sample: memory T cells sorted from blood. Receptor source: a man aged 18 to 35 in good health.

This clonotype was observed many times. The CDR3, as DNA: TGTGCCAGCAGTACCGACAGGGGGCTGGCTGAAGCTTTCTTT. This codes for CASSTDRGLAEAFF. The gene calls are TRBV12-3 or TRBV12-4 and TRBJ1-1, with TRBD1 identical over 10 bases. Germline trimming cut 5 bases from V and 6 bases from J; bases unmatched to any gene: 6. This CDR3 has 14 amino acids.

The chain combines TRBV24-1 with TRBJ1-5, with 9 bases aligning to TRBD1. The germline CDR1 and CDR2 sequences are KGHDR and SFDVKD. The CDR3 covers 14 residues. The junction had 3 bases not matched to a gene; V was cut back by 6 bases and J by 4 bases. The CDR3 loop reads CATSPGQGNQPQHF. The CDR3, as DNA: TGTGCCACCAGTCCTGGACAGGGGAATCAGCCCCAGCATTTT.